This TCR beta chain comes out of a study of early T cells in non-severe SARS-CoV-2 infection. Study background: With bulk RNA from unsorted whole blood as input, sequencing yielded unpaired chains. Study-level findings and limits: Reliance on VDJdb matching favored anti-spike CD8 responses; private and CD4 specificities were missed.

Attached unique molecular identifiers marked individual cDNA molecules. MiXCR, applied by TCRdb to the 5' RACE reads, yields one record per CDR3 protein. Among roughly 55,000 distinct CDR3 sequences, 11% were seen once, and the ten largest hold roughly a tenth. This clonotype was seen at least ten times. The target antigen is unknown. This CDR3 has 16 amino acids. Per the germline V gene, CDR1 is SGHVS and CDR2 is FNYEAQ. Trimming shortened V by 0 bases and J by 2 bases, and 10 bases separated the two germline ends. The chain couples TRBV7-6 to TRBJ2-2; D not certain. The sample was whole blood. This clonotype was obtained from an adult who was a healthcare worker with PCR-confirmed SARS-CoV-2 infection or an uninfected control (not recorded which). The CDR3 reads CASSLAAAANTGELFF. DNA for the CDR3: TGTGCCAGCAGCTTAGCGGCGGCGGCTAACACCGGGGAGCTGTTTTTT. Full variable domain (rest looked up from reference TRBV7-6 and TRBJ2-2): GAGVSQSPRYKVTKRGQDVALRCDPISGHVSLYWYRQALGQGPEFLTYFNYEAQQDKSGLPNDRFSAERPEGSISTLTIQRTEQRDSAMYRCASSLAAAANTGELFFGEGSRLTVL.